In this sample, the clone carrying this T cell receptor beta chain turned up a few times. Assay: immunoSEQ multiplex PCR; the TCRdb copy retains only in-frame clones and omits some. The sample lists tens of thousands of clones; about 80% were seen once. The record originates from a study of control samples from healthy donors and cancer patients. V was pared by 4 bases and J by 5 bases, with 2 bases of the junction left unmatched. Germline assignment: CDR1 SGHKS and CDR2 YYEKEE (reference sequence). The CDR3 sequence is 13 residues long. The source of this sequence is a man aged 70-80 years in good health. The V and J genes are TRBV5-5 and TRBJ2-1, with 8 bases that match TRBD1. Sequencing input: blood. This chain's CDR3 is CASSRTGNNEQFF. For the CDR3, the DNA is TGTGCCAGCAGCAGGACAGGGAACAATGAGCAGTTCTTC.